Presented here are 13 T cell receptor beta chains from one specimen sequenced in a study of regulatory T cells in long-lasting Graves disease. iRepertoire HTBI primers and Arm-PCR of CDR3 regions built TCR beta libraries. MiXCR, run by TCRdb on the multiplex PCR reads, gives a single entry per CDR3 protein. The sample holds approximately 470,000 distinct CDR3 sequences, 20% seen once. Stated time point: persistent/refractory GD, antithyroid drugs over 5 years with positive TRAb. Extracted RNA from PBMCs served as the source of the TCR library. The source material was peripheral blood mononuclear cells (PBMCs), sampled when the disease was refractory, from a patient treated with antithyroid drugs. The source is a female donor with Graves disease.

V is TRBV5-1 and J is TRBJ2-5; no clear D gene. Germline assignment: CDR1 SGHRS and CDR2 YFSETQ. The CDR3 has 13 amino acids. Deletions cut 1 base from V and 5 bases from J, with 9 bases between. In nucleotides, the CDR3 is TGCGCCAGCAGCTTGCAGCCGGACGAGACCCAGTACTTC. Translated: CASSLQPDETQYF.

There are many counts of this clonotype. The CDR3 DNA reads TGTGCCAGCAGTTCGTCGACAAGGGCTAACTATGGCTACACCTTC. The encoded protein is CASSSSTRANYGYTF. The V gene is TRBV28, the J gene TRBJ1-2; no firm D call. V gave up 4 bases and J gave up 0 bases, with 12 bases separating them. The CDR3 sequence is 15 residues long. CDR1 is MDHEN, CDR2 SYDVKM, per germline.

This clonotype was detected only a few times. CDR3 loop: CASSPGSANTGELFF. The CDR3 coding sequence is TGTGCCAGCAGCCCTGGTAGCGCTAACACCGGGGAGCTGTTTTTT. The chain uses TRBV27 and TRBJ2-2; D possibly corresponds to TRBD2 (5 bases). The germline gives CDR1 MNHEY, CDR2 SMNVEV (reference sequence). The CDR3 contains 15 residues. Trimming took 6 bases from V and 2 from J, leaving 13 bases between them.

This clonotype was seen a handful of times. The chain is built from TRBV12-5 and TRBJ1-1; no reliable D call. The CDR3 runs to 14 residues. Germline assignment: CDR1 LGHNT and CDR2 FRNRAP. V lost 1 base and J lost 1, with 7 bases in between. This CDR3 reads CASGLDLPNTEAFF. As DNA, the CDR3 is TGTGCTAGTGGTTTGGACCTTCCGAACACTGAAGCTTTCTTT. Variable domain in full (rest from reference TRBV12-5 and TRBJ1-1): DARVTQTPRHKVTEMGQEVTMRCQPILGHNTVFWYRQTMMQGLELLAYFRNRAPLDDSGMPKDRFSAEMPDATLATLKIQPSEPRDSAVYFCASGLDLPNTEAFFGQGTRLTVV.

The genes are TRBV9 and TRBJ2-2, with D hard to call. Germline V gene sequence: CDR1 SGDLS, CDR2 YYNGEE. Deletions cut 1 base from V and 6 bases from J, with 10 bases between. The CDR3 totals 14 residues. The CDR3 region is CASSVRKAAGELFF. The DNA of the CDR3 is TGTGCCAGCAGCGTAAGAAAGGCGGCCGGGGAGCTGTTTTTT.

In this sample, this clonotype turned up a few times. The V call is TRBV5-1, the J call TRBJ1-1; D is unresolved. CDR3 length: 13 residues. V dropped 1 base and J dropped 0 bases, with 4 bases sitting between them. Per germline, CDR1 SGHRS and CDR2 YFSETQ. CDR3 nucleotides: TGCGCCAGCAGCTTGATGATGAACACTGAAGCTTTCTTT. Translated, it gives CASSLMMNTEAFF.

The J gene is TRBJ2-5, the V gene TRBV5-1; no clear D. The germline V gene encodes CDR1 SGHRS and CDR2 YFSETQ. Trimming took 2 bases from V and 4 from J, leaving 9 bases between them. The CDR3 loop spans 13 amino acids. CDR3 sequence reads: CASSLKGTETQYF. DNA for the CDR3: TGCGCCAGCAGCTTAAAGGGAACAGAGACCCAGTACTTC.

This clonotype occurred a few times. Possible read error: a much larger clone is one base away. V usage is TRBV12-3 or TRBV12-4 and J usage is TRBJ2-2; 9 nucleotides align to TRBD1. This CDR3 is built from 16 residues. The CDR3 region is CASSLGTGGGTGEPFF. The CDR3 DNA sequence: TGTGCCAGCAGTTTGGGCACAGGGGGCGGGACCGGGGAGCCGTTTTTT.

This clonotype was recorded at least ten times. This chain links TRBV28 with TRBJ1-1, with D possibly being TRBD1 (5 bases). The germline gives CDR1 MDHEN, CDR2 SYDVKM. The CDR3 spans 16 residues. Deletions cut 6 bases from V and 0 bases from J, with 17 bases between. CDR3 sequence (DNA): TGTGCCAGCAGGATTCCGGGACGCTCCATGAACACTGAAGCTTTCTTT. Protein: CASRIPGRSMNTEAFF.

Regarding this clonotype: One end of the junction varies from germline; a read error may be responsible. V and J are TRBV13 and TRBJ1-4; D is ambiguous. The germline V gene encodes CDR1 PRHDT and CDR2 FYEKMQ (reference sequence). This CDR3 is 11 amino acids long. This CDR3 reads CASSLGEKLLF. The CDR3 nucleotides read TGTGCCAGCAGCTTAGGTGAAAAACTGCTTTTT. Combining the CDR3 with reference TRBV13 and TRBJ1-4 gives the whole variable domain AAGVIQSPRHLIKEKRETATLKCYPIPRHDTVYWYQQGPGQDPQFLISFYEKMQSDKGSIPDRFSAQQFSDYHSELNMSSLELGDSALYFCASSLGEKLLFGSGTQLSVL.

J is TRBJ2-1 and V is TRBV9; possible D gene TRBD2, 5 bases. The germline V and J ends were trimmed by 3 bases and 10 bases, with 11 bases remaining between them. From germline, CDR1 is SGDLS and CDR2 YYNGEE. The CDR3 length is 12 residues. This CDR3 reads CASSGGENEQFF. For the CDR3, the DNA is TGTGCCAGCAGCGGTGGGGAGAACGAGCAGTTCTTC. The whole variable domain, remainder taken from reference TRBV9 and TRBJ2-1, is DSGVTQTPKHLITATGQRVTLRCSPRSGDLSVYWYQQSLDQGLQFLIQYYNGEERAKGNILERFSAQQFPDLHSELNLSSLELGDSALYFCASSGGENEQFFGPGTRLTVL.

In this sample, this clonotype turned up many times. The chain is built from TRBV28 and TRBJ1-4, with 8 bases lining up with TRBD1. J was trimmed by 7 bases and V by 6 bases; bases with no gene match: 7. Germline assignment: CDR1 MDHEN and CDR2 SYDVKM. The CDR3 extends over 14 amino acids. The CDR3 is CASRHRGRAEKLFF. The DNA for the CDR3 is TGTGCCAGCAGACACAGGGGGAGGGCTGAAAAACTGTTTTTT.

At least ten counts were recorded for this clonotype. The J gene is TRBJ2-7, the V gene TRBV18; TRBD1 might be the D (5 bases). The CDR3 loop spans 13 amino acids. Germline CDR1 is KGHSH and CDR2 is LQKENI. V dropped 6 bases and J dropped 5 bases, with 14 bases sitting between them. CDR3 coding DNA: TGTGCCAGCTCGGCGACAGTTGGCCACGAGCAGTACTTC. Translating it yields CASSATVGHEQYF.